Below are 21 T cell receptor beta chains sequenced from a single sample in a study of cytomegalovirus exposure and HLA in healthy donors (dated by TCRdb to about 2017). To prepare the library, the immunoSEQ multiplex PCR assay was applied. TCRdb obtained this table from immuneACCESS and retained in-frame rearrangements with V and J assigned. These tables miss some clones; where compared with another copy, unresolved V genes account for less than half of the shortfall, and the remainder is unexplained. This sample is represented by roughly 330,000 clones; roughly nine tenths of them were singletons. The top ten clones comprise over 1% of the sample. Sequenced: PBMCs. The receptors come from a young woman in good health and CMV-seropositive.

This clone occurred once. The V gene is TRBV28, the J gene TRBJ2-3; either TRBD1 or TRBD2 may supply D (5 bases each). The CDR3 contains 15 residues. CDR1 and CDR2 from the germline V gene are MDHEN and SYDVKM. With 3 bases removed from V and 2 bases from J, the gap between germline ends came to 12 bases. CDR3 sequence (DNA): TGTGCCAGCAGTTTGTTTCGGGACCACACAGATACGCAGTATTTT. The encoded protein is CASSLFRDHTDTQYF.

This clone was seen only once. The rearrangement links TRBV6-5 to TRBJ2-1, with D possibly matching TRBD1 (6 bases). The CDR3 runs 13 residues. The V and J ends lost 6 bases and 6 bases respectively, with 12 bases between them. The V gene's germline CDR1 is MNHEY and CDR2 SVGAGI. The CDR3 is CASRQDRRNEQFF. Written as DNA, the CDR3 is TGTGCCAGCAGACAGGACAGACGCAATGAGCAGTTCTTC.

This chain connects TRBV11-3 to TRBJ1-1, with D possibly TRBD1 on 5 matching bases. V lost 2 bases and J 7 bases, leaving 11 bases between the germline ends. This CDR3 region has 13 residues. Per the germline V gene, CDR1 is SGHNT and CDR2 is YENEEA. DNA for the CDR3: TGTGCCAGCAGCTTATCGGCAGGGCTTGAAGCTTTCTTT. This gives the protein CASSLSAGLEAFF.

The rearrangement uses TRBV28 and TRBJ2-5; TRBD2 might be the D (6 bases). Germline V gene sequence: CDR1 MDHEN, CDR2 SYDVKM. Trimming stripped 4 bases from V and 3 bases from J, with 15 bases between. This CDR3 comprises 15 residues. The CDR3 reads CASSSSRREKETQYF. CDR3 sequence (DNA): TGTGCCAGCAGTTCCTCAAGACGGGAGAAAGAGACCCAGTACTTC.

This chain connects TRBV7-7 to TRBJ2-1; D unresolved. The V and J ends lost 5 bases and 10 bases respectively, with 15 bases between them. The CDR3 sequence is 13 residues long. The V gene's germline CDR1 is SSHAT and CDR2 FNYEAQ (reference sequence). The CDR3 sequence is CASSLAASREQFF. The CDR3 bases are TGTGCCAGCAGCCTTGCCGCCTCGAGGGAGCAGTTCTTC.

The chain uses TRBV9 and TRBJ1-2, with TRBD1 as a possible D gene (5 bases). This CDR3 has 15 residues. Germline CDR1 is SGDLS and CDR2 is YYNGEE. V was cut by 0 bases and J by 4 bases, with 13 bases left in between. The CDR3 DNA reads TGTGCCAGCAGCGTAGCTTTAGGGACCATCTATGGCTACACCTTC. Its protein product is CASSVALGTIYGYTF. The entire variable domain, with the rest obtained from reference TRBV9 and TRBJ1-2, is as follows: DSGVTQTPKHLITATGQRVTLRCSPRSGDLSVYWYQQSLDQGLQFLIQYYNGEERAKGNILERFSAQQFPDLHSELNLSSLELGDSALYFCASSVALGTIYGYTFGSGTRLTVV.

Regarding this clone: Other DNA sequences of this sample code for an identical CDR3. The V call is TRBV7-8, the J call TRBJ2-7; TRBD1 matches 10 bases. The CDR3 contains 14 residues. CDR1 is SGHVS and CDR2 is FQNEAQ in the germline V gene. J was trimmed by 4 bases and V by 1 base; bases with no gene match: 1. The CDR3 protein is CASSLGDRGYEQYF. The CDR3 DNA reads TGTGCCAGCAGCTTAGGGGACAGGGGTTACGAGCAGTACTTC.

CDR3 DNA sequence: TGTGCCAGCAGCTTAGTTTCTCTGGGACTAGCGACATCCTACGAGCAGTACTTC. This sequence encodes CASSLVSLGLATSYEQYF. The rearrangement joins TRBV7-8 to TRBJ2-7; 10 nucleotides match TRBD2. There are 18 residues in the CDR3. V lost 1 base to trimming and J lost 1 base; unmatched junction nucleotides: 10. Germline CDR1 SGHVS, CDR2 FQNEAQ.

The rearrangement links TRBV7-6 to TRBJ1-4; D gene unclear. The ends were cut back, 5 bases at V and 7 bases at J, with 20 bases in the middle. Germline values: CDR1 SGHVS, CDR2 FNYEAQ. This CDR3 comprises 16 residues. Here the CDR3 DNA reads TGTGCCAGCAGCCGCCGCATAGGGCAGGCCGCTGAAAAACTGTTTTTT. As protein: CASSRRIGQAAEKLFF.

The chain employs TRBV6-5 and TRBJ2-1, with 9 bases identical to TRBD2. The CDR3 sequence is 16 residues long. Germline values: CDR1 MNHEY, CDR2 SVGAGI. The trim removed 2 bases at V and 4 bases at J, leaving 6 bases unmatched. The CDR3 sequence is CASSYRVAGGYNEQFF. The CDR3 nucleotides are TGTGCCAGCAGTTACCGAGTCGCGGGGGGGTACAATGAGCAGTTCTTC.

The CDR3, as DNA: TGTGCCAGCAGTTACCTCCTCGACAGCAATGAGCAGTTCTTC. Protein product: CASSYLLDSNEQFF. The chain has TRBV6-5 and TRBJ2-1; D is perhaps TRBD1 (5 bases). V dropped 2 bases and J dropped 6 bases, with 11 bases sitting between them. This CDR3 is built from 14 residues. Germline lookup yields CDR1 MNHEY and CDR2 SVGAGI.

The genes are TRBV5-1 and TRBJ1-2; tentative D call: TRBD1 (5 bases). Trimming pared 0 bases from V and 6 bases from J, leaving 9 bases between. The CDR3 has 13 residues. Germline CDR1 and CDR2: SGHRS and YFSETQ. The CDR3 DNA reads TGCGCCAGCAGCTTGGAGGGGTCACATGGCTACACCTTC. Protein: CASSLEGSHGYTF.

The V and J genes are TRBV27 and TRBJ1-2; tentatively, D is TRBD1 (5 bases). CDR3 length equals 14 residues. Trimming removed 5 bases from V and 3 bases from J, with 13 bases in between. Germline assignment: CDR1 MNHEY and CDR2 SMNVEV (reference sequence). CDR3 bases: TGTGCCAGCAGTCCCGTTTCAGGGCACTATGGCTACACCTTC. Encoded protein: CASSPVSGHYGYTF.

The chain is built from TRBV5-1 and TRBJ2-1, with 8 bases identical to TRBD2. CDR1 and CDR2 from the germline V gene are SGHRS and YFSETQ. Losses at the gene ends were 1 base for V and 6 bases for J; bases not matched to a gene: 0. The CDR3 is 13 residues long. CDR3 sequence reads: CASSLRGGNEQFF. The CDR3 nucleotides read TGCGCCAGCAGCTTGCGGGGGGGCAATGAGCAGTTCTTC.

The chain recombines TRBV6-5 with TRBJ2-1; TRBD2 aligns across 11 bases. J lost 9 bases, V lost 5 bases, and 9 bases had no gene match. The length of the CDR3 is 15 residues. Germline V lookup: CDR1 MNHEY, CDR2 SVGAGI. The CDR3 spells CASSTATSGAREQFF. The CDR3, as DNA: TGTGCCAGCAGTACAGCGACTAGCGGGGCCCGTGAGCAGTTCTTC.

The V gene is TRBV2, the J gene TRBJ2-7; no firm D call. The germline V gene encodes CDR1 SNHLY and CDR2 FYNNEI. Trimming stripped 4 bases from V and 3 bases from J, with 7 bases between. The CDR3 runs to 12 residues. CDR3 coding DNA: TGTGCCAGCAGTGGAGCTGTCTACGAGCAGTACTTC. Translated, it gives CASSGAVYEQYF.

The chain combines TRBV28 with TRBJ2-5, with D perhaps assigned TRBD1 or TRBD2 (5 bases each). V was clipped by 3 bases and J by 1 base, with 12 bases between them. The CDR3 length is 15 residues. Germline CDR1 MDHEN, CDR2 SYDVKM. The CDR3 here is CASSFDGAGQETQYF. The CDR3 region has the DNA TGTGCCAGCAGTTTTGATGGGGCGGGCCAAGAGACCCAGTACTTC.

V is TRBV27 and J is TRBJ1-2; the D is unclear. Deletions cut 4 bases from V and 5 bases from J, with 11 bases between. This CDR3 spans 13 amino acids. Germline V gene sequence: CDR1 MNHEY, CDR2 SMNVEV (reference sequence). The DNA for the CDR3 is TGTGCCAGCAGTTATTCTGCGGCGTATGGCTACACCTTC. This codes for CASSYSAAYGYTF.

This chain joins TRBV27 and TRBJ2-7, with D perhaps matching TRBD2 (6 bases). CDR1 is MNHEY and CDR2 is SMNVEV in the germline V gene (reference sequence). Trimming left V 3 bases short and J 7 bases short, with 10 bases between. The CDR3 consists of 12 residues. In nucleotides, the CDR3 is TGTGCCAGCAGTTTGCCGCGGGGTGAGCAGTACTTC. It specifies CASSLPRGEQYF.

The chain carries TRBV4-3 and TRBJ2-1; TRBD1 is a possible D gene (6 bases). The V and J ends lost 1 base and 4 bases respectively, with 11 bases between them. The CDR3 contains 15 residues. CDR1 LGHNA and CDR2 YSLEER come from the germline V gene. This CDR3 reads CASSQGLTGYNEQFF. In DNA, the CDR3 is TGCGCCAGCAGCCAAGGTCTTACAGGGTACAATGAGCAGTTCTTC.

This chain uses TRBV7-9 with TRBJ2-2, with D hard to call. Germline CDR1 and CDR2: SEHNR and FQNEAQ (reference sequence). V was clipped by 5 bases and J by 7 bases, with 11 bases between them. CDR3 length equals 13 residues. DNA for the CDR3: TGTGCCAGCAGCATTGATTTTGGCGGGGAGCTGTTTTTT. Its translation: CASSIDFGGELFF.